This T cell receptor (beta chain) is from a study of CD8 T cells in Susac syndrome. Through negative isolation, CD4+ and CD8+ T cells were obtained, while TEMRA cells were enriched using FACS. An input of 0.5 to 1 ug of RNA was subjected to reverse transcription using random hexamers. Amplification of TCR beta CDR3 by immunoSEQ multiplex PCR spanned 54 Vbeta and 13 Jbeta. A single record per CDR3 protein comes from TCRdb applying MiXCR to the immunoSEQ multiplex PCR reads. The data hold approximately 190,000 distinct CDR3 sequences, with around 93% observed a single time. With regard to this clonotype: The antigen remains unidentified.

The study, taken as a whole, reports: CD8+ clonal expansion in Susac peaked in TEMRA cells and active patients.

The sequence derives from a human donor with Susac syndrome. Sequenced: CD8+ T cells from PBMCs.

In DNA form, the CDR3 reads TGTGCCAGCAGCGGAGGTGATGAAAAACTGTTTTTT. Its translation is CASSGGDEKLFF. The V gene is TRBV9, the J gene TRBJ1-4; D is unresolved. The CDR3 is 12 residues long. Trimming took off 3 bases at V and 6 bases at J, with 6 bases between the two ends. The V gene's germline CDR1 is SGDLS and CDR2 YYNGEE.